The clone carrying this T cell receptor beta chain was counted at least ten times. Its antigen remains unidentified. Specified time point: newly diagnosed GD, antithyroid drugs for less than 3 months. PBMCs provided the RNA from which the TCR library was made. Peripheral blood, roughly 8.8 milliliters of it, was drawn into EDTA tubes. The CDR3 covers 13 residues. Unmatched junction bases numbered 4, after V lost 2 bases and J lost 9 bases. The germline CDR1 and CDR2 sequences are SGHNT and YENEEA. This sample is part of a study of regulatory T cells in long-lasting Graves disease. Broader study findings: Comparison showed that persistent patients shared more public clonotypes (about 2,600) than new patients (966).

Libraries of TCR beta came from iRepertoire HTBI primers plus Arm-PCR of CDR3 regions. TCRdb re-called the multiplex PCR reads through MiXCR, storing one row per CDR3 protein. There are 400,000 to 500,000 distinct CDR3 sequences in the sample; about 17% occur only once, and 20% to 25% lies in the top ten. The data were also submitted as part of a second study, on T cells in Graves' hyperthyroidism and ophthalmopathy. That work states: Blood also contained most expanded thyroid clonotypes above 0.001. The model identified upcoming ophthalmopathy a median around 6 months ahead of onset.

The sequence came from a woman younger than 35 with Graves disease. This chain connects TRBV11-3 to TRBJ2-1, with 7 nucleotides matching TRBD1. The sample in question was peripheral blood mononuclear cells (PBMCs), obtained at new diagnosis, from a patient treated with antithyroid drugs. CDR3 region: CASSLTAGGEQFF. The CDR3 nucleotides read TGTGCCAGCAGCTTAACCGCAGGGGGTGAGCAGTTCTTC.